A selection of T cell receptor beta chains follows, all from one sample in a study of blood T cell repertoires in COVID-19. Libraries were prepared by immunoSEQ multiplex PCR; TCRdb keeps only in-frame clonotypes and omits some of them. The sample shows around 140,000 clones, under 90% of them seen only once. The sample taken for sequencing was peripheral blood. These receptors originate from a man aged 65 to 85 who had recovered from COVID-19. Both conserved end residues are part of each CDR3. A D gene is named only where the DNA matches it firmly. Clone size is shown for a subset of rows, as once, few, many or a class of expanded clone.

j_call: TRBJ2-2; v_call: TRBV2; d_call: NA; clone_size: NA; cdr3_aa: CASRGYRGTGELFF
j_call: TRBJ1-1; v_call: TRBV7-8; d_call: TRBD1; clone_size: NA; cdr3_aa: CASSLDGRGSEAFF
j_call: TRBJ1-5; v_call: TRBV28; d_call: NA; clone_size: once; cdr3_aa: CASRPTGVGNQPQHF
j_call: TRBJ1-6; v_call: TRBV11-2; d_call: NA; clone_size: once; cdr3_aa: CASSSRGGRVPLYNSPLHF
j_call: TRBJ2-7; v_call: TRBV19; d_call: TRBD2; clone_size: NA; cdr3_aa: CASRTRASGSDRSYEQYF
j_call: TRBJ2-1; v_call: TRBV5-1; d_call: TRBD2; clone_size: NA; cdr3_aa: CASSLSAGGYYNEQFF
j_call: TRBJ2-3; v_call: TRBV25-1; d_call: TRBD2; clone_size: once; cdr3_aa: CASEGLARSLGRPDTQYF
j_call: TRBJ2-5; v_call: TRBV5-1; d_call: NA; clone_size: few; cdr3_aa: CASSLAGGETQYF
j_call: TRBJ1-1; v_call: TRBV5-8; d_call: TRBD1; clone_size: NA; cdr3_aa: CASSSGTAALNTEAFF
j_call: TRBJ2-5; v_call: TRBV7-2; d_call: TRBD2; clone_size: few; cdr3_aa: CASSSPPFGGEETQYF
j_call: TRBJ2-2; v_call: TRBV12-1; d_call: NA; clone_size: NA; cdr3_aa: CASSTWLATGELFF
j_call: TRBJ2-3; v_call: TRBV5-8; d_call: TRBD2; clone_size: once; cdr3_aa: CASSRAQLAGGPDTQYF
j_call: TRBJ1-5; v_call: TRBV10-1; d_call: NA; clone_size: NA; cdr3_aa: CASSDGQYSQPQHF
j_call: TRBJ2-2; v_call: TRBV29-1; d_call: NA; clone_size: few; cdr3_aa: CSVGKGTGELFF
j_call: TRBJ1-2; v_call: TRBV6-5; d_call: TRBD1; clone_size: NA; cdr3_aa: CASRGQGDYGYTF
j_call: TRBJ1-2; v_call: TRBV7-2; d_call: NA; clone_size: NA; cdr3_aa: CASSTQQGLDYGYTF
j_call: TRBJ1-1; v_call: TRBV25-1; d_call: TRBD1; clone_size: NA; cdr3_aa: CASRDRDDTEAFF
j_call: TRBJ1-4; v_call: TRBV3-1/TRBV3-2; d_call: NA; clone_size: NA; cdr3_aa: CASTPTGSEEKLFF
j_call: TRBJ2-2; v_call: TRBV6-2/TRBV6-3; d_call: TRBD2; clone_size: NA; cdr3_aa: CASSDPGLGAGELFF
j_call: TRBJ1-1; v_call: TRBV30; d_call: NA; clone_size: few; cdr3_aa: CAWDRTPLNTEAFF
j_call: TRBJ2-1; v_call: TRBV4-1; d_call: TRBD2; clone_size: NA; cdr3_aa: CASSQEQGTSGTSYNEQFF
j_call: TRBJ1-1; v_call: TRBV7-9; d_call: TRBD1; clone_size: NA; cdr3_aa: CASSYDTGVGAFF
j_call: TRBJ1-1; v_call: TRBV20-1; d_call: NA; clone_size: NA; cdr3_aa: CSARHSLVTFF
j_call: TRBJ2-7; v_call: TRBV9; d_call: NA; clone_size: few; cdr3_aa: CASSVRSITDEQYF
j_call: TRBJ2-1; v_call: TRBV7-2; d_call: TRBD2; clone_size: once; cdr3_aa: CASSPSGNSYNEQFF
j_call: TRBJ2-2; v_call: TRBV5-1; d_call: NA; clone_size: NA; cdr3_aa: CASSWRGSANTGELFF
j_call: TRBJ2-3; v_call: TRBV5-1; d_call: TRBD2; clone_size: few; cdr3_aa: CASSTSAGGITDTQYF
j_call: TRBJ2-1; v_call: TRBV2; d_call: TRBD2; clone_size: NA; cdr3_aa: CASRGASGDNEQFF
j_call: TRBJ2-1; v_call: TRBV6-4; d_call: NA; clone_size: once; cdr3_aa: CASSDSDNNEQFF
j_call: TRBJ2-7; v_call: TRBV6-1; d_call: TRBD2; clone_size: NA; cdr3_aa: CASSEGGTSYEQYF
j_call: TRBJ2-7; v_call: TRBV7-2; d_call: NA; clone_size: NA; cdr3_aa: CASSPWGTSSYEQYF
j_call: TRBJ2-3; v_call: TRBV12-5; d_call: TRBD1; clone_size: once; cdr3_aa: CASGLANRGTDTQYF
j_call: TRBJ2-7; v_call: TRBV19; d_call: TRBD1; clone_size: NA; cdr3_aa: CASSIKGGQYEQYF
j_call: TRBJ2-7; v_call: TRBV19; d_call: TRBD1; clone_size: few; cdr3_aa: CASSTPTGHLYEQYF
j_call: TRBJ2-1; v_call: TRBV11-2; d_call: TRBD1; clone_size: NA; cdr3_aa: CASRDRGPTRFF
j_call: TRBJ1-3; v_call: TRBV7-9; d_call: TRBD1; clone_size: NA; cdr3_aa: CASSSTYSDRVGNTIYF
j_call: TRBJ2-5; v_call: TRBV7-9; d_call: NA; clone_size: NA; cdr3_aa: CASSLAVEGETQYF
j_call: TRBJ2-5; v_call: TRBV27; d_call: TRBD1; clone_size: NA; cdr3_aa: CASSLSIRAGGQETQYF
j_call: TRBJ1-2; v_call: TRBV18; d_call: TRBD1; clone_size: NA; cdr3_aa: CASSQRRDSGYTF
j_call: TRBJ1-2; v_call: TRBV6-6; d_call: TRBD1; clone_size: NA; cdr3_aa: CASSYSGTGGYGYTF
j_call: TRBJ2-1; v_call: TRBV5-1; d_call: TRBD2; clone_size: NA; cdr3_aa: CASSLLIAGDSYNEQFF
j_call: TRBJ2-7; v_call: TRBV30; d_call: TRBD1; clone_size: NA; cdr3_aa: CAWSVASRDRGLYEQYF
j_call: TRBJ1-6; v_call: TRBV4-1; d_call: TRBD1; clone_size: NA; cdr3_aa: CASSQLGQAGSPLHF
j_call: TRBJ2-1; v_call: TRBV5-1; d_call: NA; clone_size: NA; cdr3_aa: CASSLGGGSSYNEQFF
j_call: TRBJ2-3; v_call: TRBV18; d_call: NA; clone_size: NA; cdr3_aa: CASSPSYREDTQYF
j_call: TRBJ2-3; v_call: TRBV19; d_call: TRBD2; clone_size: NA; cdr3_aa: CASSRAGEPTDTQYF
j_call: TRBJ2-1; v_call: TRBV5-1; d_call: NA; clone_size: NA; cdr3_aa: CASSSSESYNEQFF
j_call: TRBJ2-1; v_call: TRBV7-2; d_call: TRBD2; clone_size: NA; cdr3_aa: CASSRPKKREYYNEQFF
j_call: TRBJ2-2; v_call: TRBV7-2; d_call: TRBD2; clone_size: few; cdr3_aa: CASSRTSGSPGELFF
j_call: TRBJ2-1; v_call: TRBV5-4; d_call: TRBD2; clone_size: NA; cdr3_aa: CASSTQTSGRSNEQFF
j_call: TRBJ2-3; v_call: TRBV29-1; d_call: NA; clone_size: NA; cdr3_aa: CSVVKGSTDTQYF
j_call: TRBJ2-3; v_call: TRBV12-3/TRBV12-4; d_call: NA; clone_size: NA; cdr3_aa: CASSLHGEPTQYF
j_call: TRBJ2-1; v_call: TRBV27; d_call: TRBD1; clone_size: NA; cdr3_aa: CASSSGGNEQFF
j_call: TRBJ1-4; v_call: TRBV7-2; d_call: NA; clone_size: many; cdr3_aa: CASSPTSTGGWEKLFF
j_call: TRBJ2-7; v_call: TRBV11-3; d_call: NA; clone_size: NA; cdr3_aa: CASSLGLASDEQYF
j_call: TRBJ2-5; v_call: TRBV6-4; d_call: TRBD2; clone_size: NA; cdr3_aa: CASGRLAGFQETQYF
j_call: TRBJ1-4; v_call: TRBV5-1; d_call: NA; clone_size: NA; cdr3_aa: CASSLASGATNEKLFF